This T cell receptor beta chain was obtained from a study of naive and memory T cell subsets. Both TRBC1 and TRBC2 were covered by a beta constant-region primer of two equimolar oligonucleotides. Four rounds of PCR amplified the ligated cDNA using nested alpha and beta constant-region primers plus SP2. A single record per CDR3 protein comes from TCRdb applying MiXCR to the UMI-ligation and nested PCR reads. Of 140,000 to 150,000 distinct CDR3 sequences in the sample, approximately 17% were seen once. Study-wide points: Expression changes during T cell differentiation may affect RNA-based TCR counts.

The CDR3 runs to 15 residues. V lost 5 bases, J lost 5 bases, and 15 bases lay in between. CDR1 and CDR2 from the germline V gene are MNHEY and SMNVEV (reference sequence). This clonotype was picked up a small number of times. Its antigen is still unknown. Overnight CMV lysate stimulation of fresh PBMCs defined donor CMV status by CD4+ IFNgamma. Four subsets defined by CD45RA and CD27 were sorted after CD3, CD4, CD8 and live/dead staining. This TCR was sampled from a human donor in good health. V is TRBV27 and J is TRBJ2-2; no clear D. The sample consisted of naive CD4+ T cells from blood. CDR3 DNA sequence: TGTGCCAGCAGTCCACGGTTACAGCTTACCGGGGAGCTGTTTTTT. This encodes CASSPRLQLTGELFF.